The 20 T cell receptor beta chains reported below all come from one sample, sequenced in a study of OX40 agonist ivuxolimab in advanced cancers. Some clones are missing from TCRdb's copy, which holds only in-frame ones; the method was immunoSEQ multiplex PCR. Of 98,000 or so clones listed, about 91% are singletons. The source material was CD4+ or CD8+ T cells sorted from blood, sampled in a trial of the OX40 agonist ivuxolimab. The receptor set was obtained from an adult with an advanced solid tumor such as melanoma, head and neck, liver or kidney cancer.

The V gene is TRBV7-2, the J gene TRBJ2-2; D is ambiguous. The CDR3 is 15 amino acids. CDR1 SGHTA and CDR2 FQGNSA come from the germline V gene. The V end was cut by 3 bases, the J end by 1 base, with 9 bases between. CDR3 protein: CASSLMGWNTGELFF. In DNA, the CDR3 is TGTGCCAGCAGCTTGATGGGATGGAACACCGGGGAGCTGTTTTTT. The complete variable domain, with remaining parts taken from reference TRBV7-2 and TRBJ2-2, reads GAGVSQSPSNKVTEKGKDVELRCDPISGHTALYWYRQSLGQGLEFLIYFQGNSAPDKSGLPSDRFSAERTGGSVSTLTIQRTQQEDSAVYLCASSLMGWNTGELFFGEGSRLTVL.

This clone showed up just a few times. The V and J genes are TRBV5-1 and TRBJ1-2; D gene unclear. Germline assignment: CDR1 SGHRS and CDR2 YFSETQ. V lost 2 bases and J lost 4, with 6 bases in between. The CDR3 loop spans 12 amino acids. CDR3 bases: TGCGCCAGCAGCTTTGACGGCTATGGCTACACCTTC. It encodes CASSFDGYGYTF.

The gene calls are TRBV2 and TRBJ1-2, with D tentatively TRBD1 (6 bases). This CDR3 contains 13 residues. V was pared by 5 bases and J by 7 bases, with 14 bases between. The germline gives CDR1 SNHLY, CDR2 FYNNEI. CDR3 nucleotides: TGTGCCAGCAGTAGCGGGGGCTTGGGTGGCTACACCTTC. Translating gives CASSSGGLGGYTF.

The chain uses TRBV19 and TRBJ2-2; D uncertain. From germline, CDR1 is LNHDA and CDR2 SQIVND (reference sequence). This CDR3 region has 14 residues. V lost 7 bases to trimming and J lost 6 bases, with 15 bases between them. The CDR3 DNA reads TGTGCCAGTAAACCACGCAGTCAAGCCGGGGAGCTGTTTTTT. Translating it yields CASKPRSQAGELFF.

This sequence joins TRBV25-1 and TRBJ2-1, with unresolved D. Trimming pared 10 bases from V and 2 bases from J, leaving 6 bases between. CDR1 and CDR2 from the germline V gene are MGHDK and SYGVNS. The CDR3 loop spans 11 amino acids. The CDR3 DNA is TGTGCCACCCTAGCCTACAATGAGCAGTTCTTC. Translation gives CATLAYNEQFF.

This clone occurred once. The J gene is TRBJ2-4, the V gene TRBV5-6; D remains ambiguous. The V gene lost 1 base and the J gene lost 2 bases, with 7 bases spanning the gap. Looked up from germline, CDR1 is SGHDT and CDR2 is YYEEEE. CDR3 length: 14 residues. CDR3 nucleotides: TGTGCCAGCAGCTTGTTCGGGTCCAAAAACATTCAGTACTTC. Amino acid sequence: CASSLFGSKNIQYF.

V usage is TRBV29-1 and J usage is TRBJ2-3, with a weak D call TRBD2 (6 bases). Germline V CDR1 and CDR2: SQVTM, ANQGSEA. The CDR3 covers 16 residues. V lost 3 bases and J lost 4, with 20 bases in between. CDR3 nucleotide sequence: TGCAGCGTTGACGGGGGACGGGACTCTTCCCCAGATACGCAGTATTTT. It encodes CSVDGGRDSSPDTQYF.

The V gene is TRBV19, the J gene TRBJ2-5; no definite D call. The CDR3 is 17 residues long. V was cut by 3 bases and J by 4 bases, with 21 bases left in between. The germline CDR1 and CDR2 sequences are LNHDA and SQIVND (reference sequence). In nucleotides, the CDR3 is TGTGCCAGTAGTATTACATCCAGACCCCAGGATAGAGAGACCCAGTACTTC. It translates to CASSITSRPQDRETQYF.

This chain uses TRBV4-1 with TRBJ2-7; no clear D gene. Trimming shortened V by 0 bases and J by 0 bases, and 9 bases separated the two germline ends. Looked up from germline, CDR1 is MGHRA and CDR2 is YSYEKL. The CDR3 is 15 residues long. CDR3 nucleotide sequence: TGCGCCAGCAGCCAAGACAAGGTGGCCTCCTACGAGCAGTACTTC. It specifies CASSQDKVASYEQYF.

V gene TRBV27 combines with J gene TRBJ2-2, with D possibly matching TRBD1 (5 bases). Germline-derived CDR1 and CDR2 are MNHEY and SMNVEV (reference sequence). This CDR3 has 16 amino acids. V dropped 5 bases and J dropped 1 base, with 14 bases sitting between them. The DNA for the CDR3 is TGTGCCAGCAGTCAAGTCGGACACCTGAACACCGGGGAGCTGTTTTTT. It yields the protein CASSQVGHLNTGELFF.

This clone was found once. The chain joins TRBV19 to TRBJ1-5; D is unclear. V dropped 2 bases and J dropped 6 bases, with 17 bases sitting between them. CDR3 length: 16 amino acids. CDR1 and CDR2 (germline): LNHDA, SQIVND (reference sequence). CDR3 DNA sequence: TGTGCCAGTAGTATATTACCCGGGTCGTTTGGTCAGCCCCAGCATTTT. Translated: CASSILPGSFGQPQHF.

This chain uses TRBV29-1 with TRBJ2-5, with 10 bases lining up with TRBD1. The J segment lost 7 bases and the V segment lost 7 bases, leaving 12 bases of the junction unmatched. Germline assignment: CDR1 SQVTM and CDR2 ANQGSEA. The CDR3 sequence is 14 residues long. CDR3 residues: CSAEGQGMRGTQYF. The CDR3 region has the DNA TGCAGCGCTGAGGGACAGGGGATGAGAGGGACCCAGTACTTC.

This chain uses TRBV18 with TRBJ1-5; 8 bases line up with TRBD1. The ends lost 5 bases at V and 7 bases at J; junction bases unmatched: 4. The CDR3 runs 13 residues. Germline V gene data show CDR1 as KGHSH and CDR2 as LQKENI. The CDR3 region has the DNA TGTGCCAGCTCAGCCGACAGGGGACAGCCCCAGCATTTT. Translated, it gives CASSADRGQPQHF.

This rearrangement joins TRBV2 to TRBJ1-5, with D hard to call. The CDR3 is 13 residues long. Per the germline V gene, CDR1 is SNHLY and CDR2 is FYNNEI. Trimming left V 3 bases short and J 0 bases short, with 3 bases between. CDR3 sequence: CASSDSSNQPQHF. In nucleotides, the CDR3 is TGTGCCAGCAGTGACAGTAGCAATCAGCCCCAGCATTTT.

The genes are TRBV5-1 and TRBJ2-1; maybe TRBD2 (6 bases). With 0 bases removed from V and 3 bases from J, the gap between germline ends came to 10 bases. The CDR3 consists of 15 residues. Germline CDR1 reads SGHRS; CDR2 reads YFSETQ. This CDR3 reads CASSLASGSYNEQFF. In DNA form, the CDR3 reads TGCGCCAGCAGCTTGGCTTCCGGGAGCTACAATGAGCAGTTCTTC.

This clone was found once. This chain joins TRBV6-5 and TRBJ1-3; D is unresolved. The CDR3 sequence is 16 residues long. Germline lookup yields CDR1 MNHEY and CDR2 SVGAGI. Trimming removed 3 bases from V and 0 bases from J, with 12 bases in between. The CDR3 protein is CASSYGGSVSGNTIYF. CDR3 bases: TGTGCCAGCAGTTATGGTGGGTCCGTCTCTGGAAACACCATATATTTT.

The chain carries TRBV25-1 and TRBJ2-3; the D is unclear. Germline V lookup: CDR1 MGHDK, CDR2 SYGVNS. V was pared by 3 bases and J by 2 bases, with 9 bases between. The length of the CDR3 is 14 residues. The CDR3 sequence: CASSDAAFTDTQYF. The CDR3 nucleotides are TGTGCCAGCAGTGATGCTGCATTCACAGATACGCAGTATTTT.

The V and J genes are TRBV19 and TRBJ2-4; D not resolved. CDR1 LNHDA and CDR2 SQIVND come from the germline V gene (reference sequence). CDR3 size: 15 residues. V lost 1 base and J lost 0, with 7 bases in between. The CDR3 DNA is TGTGCCAGTAGTATAGCGTTTGGAGCCAAAAACATTCAGTACTTC. As protein: CASSIAFGAKNIQYF. Full variable domain (missing parts from reference TRBV19 and TRBJ2-4): DGGITQSPKYLFRKEGQNVTLSCEQNLNHDAMYWYRQDPGQGLRLIYYSQIVNDFQKGDIAEGYSVSREKKESFPLTVTSAQKNPTAFYLCASSIAFGAKNIQYFGAGTRLSVL.

The CDR3 here is CASRIGQVAEKLFF. The CDR3 DNA follows: TGCGCCAGCAGGATTGGACAGGTCGCCGAAAAACTGTTTTTT. The chain joins TRBV10-2 to TRBJ1-4; 7 bases agree with TRBD1. The junction had 9 bases not matched to a gene; V was cut back by 6 bases and J by 8 bases. The CDR3 runs to 14 residues. The germline V gene has CDR1 WSHSY and CDR2 SAAADI.

The CDR3 DNA reads TGTGCCAGCAGCGCCCACAGGGACCCCTATGGCTACACCTTC. Translated: CASSAHRDPYGYTF. The chain joins TRBV11-2 to TRBJ1-2; perhaps TRBD1 as D (6 bases). The CDR3 has 14 residues. V lost 5 bases and J lost 4, with 14 bases in between. Germline CDR1 and CDR2: SGHAT and FQNNGV.